This T cell receptor beta chain was documented in a study of cytomegalovirus exposure and HLA in healthy donors. Trimming shortened V by 5 bases and J by 0 bases, and 14 bases separated the two germline ends. In germline, CDR1 is MDHEN, CDR2 SYDVKM. CDR3 length equals 15 residues. The PCR used 60 Vbeta and 13 Jbeta primers. Source study methods: Approximately 72 million unique TCR beta chains, roughly 11 million of them shared, were counted by a later analysis. Generated by immunoSEQ multiplex PCR, the TCRdb table keeps only in-frame clones and is missing some. V, J and clone size reflect that table, while D and trimming were determined from the DNA. The repertoire holds 100,000 to 120,000 clones, roughly 78% seen once, with approximately 1.3% in the top ten. Participants comprised healthy donors of bone marrow.

V gene TRBV28 combines with J gene TRBJ2-7; TRBD1 might be the D (6 bases). Sequencing was done on a sample of PBMCs. The TCR originated in a woman aged 25 to 39 in good health and CMV-seronegative. The CDR3 DNA follows: TGTGCCAGCAGTCCCCTTTGGGGGCCCTCCTACGAGCAGTACTTC. This gives the protein CASSPLWGPSYEQYF.